This T cell receptor (beta chain) was found in a study of blood T cell repertoires in COVID-19. About the research overall: Sites across the United States, Italy and Spain contributed samples from acute and convalescent COVID-19.

Residents of about two dozen US areas, aged roughly 18 to 95 years, made up the participants. Within 2 weeks of study entry, exposed participants had contacted a PCR-confirmed or clinician-diagnosed COVID-19 case. This CDR3 comprises 17 residues. Germline values: CDR1 SEHNR, CDR2 FQNEAQ (reference sequence). The V gene end was trimmed by 2 bases and the J gene end by 0 bases; junction bases not matched to a gene: 6. Source study methods: Nucleated cell counts were estimated from reference gene primer amplification. Produced via immunoSEQ multiplex PCR; TCRdb's table is partial and in-frame only. V, J and clone size are taken as reported in that table, and D and trimming were inferred from the DNA itself. The sample carries over 350,000 clones, approximately 89% recorded once.

The sample comprised PBMCs or T cells enriched from blood (not recorded which). V gene TRBV7-9 combines with J gene TRBJ2-3; the match to TRBD1 covers 9 bases. This sequence originates from a woman aged 40-49 years who had been exposed to COVID-19. The CDR3 region is CASSLQQGALSTDTQYF. CDR3 DNA: TGTGCCAGCAGCTTACAACAGGGGGCGCTTAGCACAGATACGCAGTATTTT.